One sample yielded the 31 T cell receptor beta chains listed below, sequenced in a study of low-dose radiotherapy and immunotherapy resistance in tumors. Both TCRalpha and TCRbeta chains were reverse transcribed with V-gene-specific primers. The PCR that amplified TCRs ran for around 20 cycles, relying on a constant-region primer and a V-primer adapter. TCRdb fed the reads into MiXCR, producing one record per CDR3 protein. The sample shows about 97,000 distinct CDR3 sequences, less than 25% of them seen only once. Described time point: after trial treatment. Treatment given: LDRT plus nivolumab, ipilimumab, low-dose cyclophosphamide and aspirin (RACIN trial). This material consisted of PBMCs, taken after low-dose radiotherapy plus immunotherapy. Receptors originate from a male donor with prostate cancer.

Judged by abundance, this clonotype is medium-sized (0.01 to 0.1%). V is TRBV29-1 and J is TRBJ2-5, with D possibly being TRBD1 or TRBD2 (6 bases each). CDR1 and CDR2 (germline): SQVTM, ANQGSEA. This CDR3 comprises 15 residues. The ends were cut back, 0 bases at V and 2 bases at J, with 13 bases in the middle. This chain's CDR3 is CSVEEPEGGQETQYF. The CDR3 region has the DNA TGCAGCGTTGAAGAACCGGAGGGGGGTCAAGAGACCCAGTACTTC.

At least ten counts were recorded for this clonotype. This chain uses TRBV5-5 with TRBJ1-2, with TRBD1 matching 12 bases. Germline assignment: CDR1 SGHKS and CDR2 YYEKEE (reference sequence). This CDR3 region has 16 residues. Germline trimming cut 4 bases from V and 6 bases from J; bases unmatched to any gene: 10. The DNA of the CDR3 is TGTGCCAGCAGCGCGGCCCCAGGGACAGGGGGCGATGGCTACACCTTC. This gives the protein CASSAAPGTGGDGYTF.

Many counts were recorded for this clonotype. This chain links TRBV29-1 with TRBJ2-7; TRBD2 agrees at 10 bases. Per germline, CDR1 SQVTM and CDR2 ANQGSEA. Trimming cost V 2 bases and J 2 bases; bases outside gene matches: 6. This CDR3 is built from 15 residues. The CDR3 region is CSVESPTSGAYEQYF. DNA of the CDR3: TGCAGCGTTGAATCCCCAACTAGCGGGGCCTACGAGCAGTACTTC.

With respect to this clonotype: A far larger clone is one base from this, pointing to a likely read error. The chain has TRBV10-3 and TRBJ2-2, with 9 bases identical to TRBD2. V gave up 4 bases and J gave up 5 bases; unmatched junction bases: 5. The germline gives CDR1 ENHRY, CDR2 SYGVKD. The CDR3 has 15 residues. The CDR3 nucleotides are TGTGCCATCAGTGTGGTGACTAGCGGAACCGGGGAGCTGTTTTTT. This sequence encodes CAISVVTSGTGELFF.

The CDR3, as DNA: TGCGCCAGCAGCTTGGTAGGCCAGCCTGGGGCCAACGTCCTGACTTTC. Protein sequence: CASSLVGQPGANVLTF. The rearrangement links TRBV5-1 to TRBJ2-6; no definite D call. CDR1 and CDR2 from the germline V gene are SGHRS and YFSETQ. The CDR3 loop spans 16 amino acids. Between the trimmed V and J ends, which lost 0 bases and 2 bases, there was a span of 9 bases.

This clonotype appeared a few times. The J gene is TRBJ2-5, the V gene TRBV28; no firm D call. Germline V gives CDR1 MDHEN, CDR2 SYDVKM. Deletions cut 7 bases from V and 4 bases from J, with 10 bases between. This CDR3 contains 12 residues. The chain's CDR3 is CASTSAVETQYF. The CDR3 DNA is TGTGCCAGCACCAGCGCGGTAGAGACCCAGTACTTC. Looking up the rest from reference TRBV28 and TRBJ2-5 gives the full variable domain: DVKVTQSSRYLVKRTGEKVFLECVQDMDHENMFWYRQDPGLGLRLIYFSYDVKMKEKGDIPEGYSVSREKKERFSLILESASTNQTSMYLCASTSAVETQYFGPGTRLLVL.

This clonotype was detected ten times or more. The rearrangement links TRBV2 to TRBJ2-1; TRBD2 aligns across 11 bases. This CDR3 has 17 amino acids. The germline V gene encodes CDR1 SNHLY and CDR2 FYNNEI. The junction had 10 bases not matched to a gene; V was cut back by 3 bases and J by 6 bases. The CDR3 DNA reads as TGTGCCAGCAGTGAGGAGCTTAGCGGGGGGGCGGGCAATGAGCAGTTCTTC. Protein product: CASSEELSGGAGNEQFF.

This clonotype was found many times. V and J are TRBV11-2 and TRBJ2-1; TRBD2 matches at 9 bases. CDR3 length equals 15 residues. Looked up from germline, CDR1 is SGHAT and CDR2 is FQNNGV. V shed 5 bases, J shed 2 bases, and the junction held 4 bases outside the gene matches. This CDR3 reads CASSPSGDTYNEQFF. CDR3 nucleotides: TGTGCCAGCAGCCCTAGCGGGGACACCTACAATGAGCAGTTCTTC.

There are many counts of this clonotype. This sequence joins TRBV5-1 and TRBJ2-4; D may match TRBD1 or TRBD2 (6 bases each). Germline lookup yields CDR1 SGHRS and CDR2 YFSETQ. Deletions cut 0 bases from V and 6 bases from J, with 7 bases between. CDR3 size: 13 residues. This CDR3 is CASSLEGGNIQYF. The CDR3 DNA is TGCGCCAGCAGCTTGGAGGGGGGAAACATTCAGTACTTC.

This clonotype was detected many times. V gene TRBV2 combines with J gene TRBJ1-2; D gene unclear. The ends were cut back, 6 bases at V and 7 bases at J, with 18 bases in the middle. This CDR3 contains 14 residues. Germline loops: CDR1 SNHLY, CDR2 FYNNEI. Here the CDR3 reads CASSGSGEVVGYTF. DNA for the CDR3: TGTGCCAGCAGCGGTTCCGGCGAAGTGGTTGGCTACACCTTC.

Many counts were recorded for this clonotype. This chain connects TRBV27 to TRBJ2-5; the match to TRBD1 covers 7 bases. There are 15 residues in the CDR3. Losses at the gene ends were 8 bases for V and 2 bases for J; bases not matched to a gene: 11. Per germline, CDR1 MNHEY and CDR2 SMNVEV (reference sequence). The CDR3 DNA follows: TGTGCCAGCGCCTCCAGGACAGGAAGACAAGAGACCCAGTACTTC. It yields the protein CASASRTGRQETQYF.

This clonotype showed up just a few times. CDR3 sequence: CASSGTRGQETQYF. For the CDR3, the DNA is TGTGCCAGCAGCGGGACTAGAGGGCAAGAGACCCAGTACTTC. The chain uses TRBV5-6 and TRBJ2-5, with 8 bases that match TRBD2. CDR3 size: 14 residues. Unmatched junction bases numbered 4, after V lost 4 bases and J lost 2 bases. Per germline, CDR1 SGHDT and CDR2 YYEEEE.

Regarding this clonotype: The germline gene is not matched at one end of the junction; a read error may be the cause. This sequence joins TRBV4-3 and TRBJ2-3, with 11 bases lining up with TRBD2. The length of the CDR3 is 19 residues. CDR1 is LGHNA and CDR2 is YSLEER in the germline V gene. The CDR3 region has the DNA TGCGCCAGCAGCCAGCCTCTTCGGGGGATAGCGGGGGGGGGTAATACGCAATATTTT. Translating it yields CASSQPLRGIAGGGNTQYF.

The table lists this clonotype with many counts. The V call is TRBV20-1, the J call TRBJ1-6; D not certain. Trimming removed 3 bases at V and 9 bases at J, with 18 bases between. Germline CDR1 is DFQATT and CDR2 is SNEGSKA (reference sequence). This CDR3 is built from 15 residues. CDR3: CSASPLFELGSPLHF. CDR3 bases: TGCAGTGCTAGCCCCCTCTTCGAATTGGGTTCACCCCTCCACTTT.

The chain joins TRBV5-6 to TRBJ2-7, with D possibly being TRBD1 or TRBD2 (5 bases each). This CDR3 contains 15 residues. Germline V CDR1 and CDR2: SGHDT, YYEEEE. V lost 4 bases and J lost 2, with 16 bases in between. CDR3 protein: CASSPGWGRAYEQYF. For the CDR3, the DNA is TGTGCCAGCAGCCCCGGGTGGGGGAGAGCCTACGAGCAGTACTTC.

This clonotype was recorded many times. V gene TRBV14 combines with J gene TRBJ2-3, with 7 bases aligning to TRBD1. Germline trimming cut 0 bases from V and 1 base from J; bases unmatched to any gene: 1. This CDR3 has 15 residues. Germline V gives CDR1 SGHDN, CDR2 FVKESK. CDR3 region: CASSQDDRGTDTQYF. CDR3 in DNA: TGTGCCAGCAGCCAAGATGACAGGGGCACAGATACGCAGTATTTT.

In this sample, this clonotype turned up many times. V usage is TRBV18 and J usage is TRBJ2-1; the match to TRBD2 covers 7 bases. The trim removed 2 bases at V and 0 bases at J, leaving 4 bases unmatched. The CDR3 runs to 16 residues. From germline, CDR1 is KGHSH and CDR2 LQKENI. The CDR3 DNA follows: TGTGCCAGCTCACCAGAGCGGGGAGCCTCCTACAATGAGCAGTTCTTC. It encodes CASSPERGASYNEQFF. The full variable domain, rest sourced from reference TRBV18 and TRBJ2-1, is NAGVMQNPRHLVRRRGQEARLRCSPMKGHSHVYWYRQLPEEGLKFMVYLQKENIIDESGMPKERFSAEFPKEGPSILRIQQVVRGDSAAYFCASSPERGASYNEQFFGPGTRLTVL.

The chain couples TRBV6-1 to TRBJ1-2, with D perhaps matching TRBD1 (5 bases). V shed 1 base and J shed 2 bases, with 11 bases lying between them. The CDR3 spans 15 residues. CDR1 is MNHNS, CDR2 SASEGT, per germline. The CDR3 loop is CASSEERGRNYGYTF. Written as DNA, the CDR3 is TGTGCCAGCAGTGAAGAAAGGGGCAGGAACTATGGCTACACCTTC.

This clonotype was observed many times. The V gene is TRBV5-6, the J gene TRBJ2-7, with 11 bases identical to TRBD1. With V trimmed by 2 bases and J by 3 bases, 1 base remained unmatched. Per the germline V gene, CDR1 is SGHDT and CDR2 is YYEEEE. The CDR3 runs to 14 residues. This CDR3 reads CASSFGTGGYEQYF. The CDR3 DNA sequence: TGTGCCAGCAGCTTCGGGACAGGGGGCTACGAGCAGTACTTC.

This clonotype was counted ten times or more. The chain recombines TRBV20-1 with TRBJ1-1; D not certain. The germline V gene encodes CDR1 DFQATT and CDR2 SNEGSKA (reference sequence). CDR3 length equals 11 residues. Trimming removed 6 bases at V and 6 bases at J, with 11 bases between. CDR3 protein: CSAPRGAEAFF. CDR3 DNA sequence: TGCAGTGCCCCCCGGGGAGCTGAAGCTTTCTTT.

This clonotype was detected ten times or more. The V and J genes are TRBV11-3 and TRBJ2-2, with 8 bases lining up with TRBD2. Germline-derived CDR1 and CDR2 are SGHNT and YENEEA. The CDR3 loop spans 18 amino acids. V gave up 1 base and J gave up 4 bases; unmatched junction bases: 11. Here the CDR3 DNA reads TGTGCCAGCAGCTTAGGTTTGCGGGGGGTTTCGAGCACCGGGGAGCTGTTTTTT. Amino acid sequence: CASSLGLRGVSSTGELFF. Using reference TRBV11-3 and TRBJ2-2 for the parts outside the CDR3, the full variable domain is EAGVVQSPRYKIIEKKQPVAFWCNPISGHNTLYWYLQNLGQGPELLIRYENEEAVDDSQLPKDRFSAERLKGVDSTLKIQPAELGDSAVYLCASSLGLRGVSSTGELFFGEGSRLTVL.

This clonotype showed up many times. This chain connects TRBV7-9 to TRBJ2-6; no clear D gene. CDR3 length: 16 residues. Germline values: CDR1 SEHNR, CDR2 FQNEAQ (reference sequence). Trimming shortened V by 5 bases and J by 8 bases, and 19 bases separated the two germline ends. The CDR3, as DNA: TGTGCCAGCAGCCAAACCTTCACGCGTTCGACCAACGTCCTGACTTTC. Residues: CASSQTFTRSTNVLTF.

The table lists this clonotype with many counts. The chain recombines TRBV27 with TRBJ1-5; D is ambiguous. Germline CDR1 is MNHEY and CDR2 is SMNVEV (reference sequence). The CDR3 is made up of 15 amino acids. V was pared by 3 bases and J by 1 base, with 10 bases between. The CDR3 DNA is TGTGCCAGCAGTTTTGAAGGGAGAAGCAATCAGCCCCAGCATTTT. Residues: CASSFEGRSNQPQHF.

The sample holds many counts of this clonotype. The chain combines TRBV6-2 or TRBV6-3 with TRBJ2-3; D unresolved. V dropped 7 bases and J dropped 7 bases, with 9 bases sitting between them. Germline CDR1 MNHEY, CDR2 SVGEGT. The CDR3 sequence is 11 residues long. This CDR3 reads CASTRANTQYF. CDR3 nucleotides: TGTGCCAGCACCAGAGCGAATACGCAGTATTTT.

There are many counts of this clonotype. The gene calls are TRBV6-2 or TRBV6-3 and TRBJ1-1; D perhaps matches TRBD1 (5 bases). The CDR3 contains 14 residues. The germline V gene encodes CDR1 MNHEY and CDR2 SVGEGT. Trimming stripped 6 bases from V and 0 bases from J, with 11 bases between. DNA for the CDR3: TGTGCCAGCAGGCCCCAGGGTCTGAACACTGAAGCTTTCTTT. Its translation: CASRPQGLNTEAFF.

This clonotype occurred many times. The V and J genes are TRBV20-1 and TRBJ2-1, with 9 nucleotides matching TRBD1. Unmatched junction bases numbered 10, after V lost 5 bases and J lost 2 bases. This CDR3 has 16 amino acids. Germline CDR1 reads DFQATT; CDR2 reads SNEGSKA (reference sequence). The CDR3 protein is CSAENPRQGAYNEQFF. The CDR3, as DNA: TGCAGTGCTGAGAACCCCAGACAGGGGGCCTACAATGAGCAGTTCTTC.

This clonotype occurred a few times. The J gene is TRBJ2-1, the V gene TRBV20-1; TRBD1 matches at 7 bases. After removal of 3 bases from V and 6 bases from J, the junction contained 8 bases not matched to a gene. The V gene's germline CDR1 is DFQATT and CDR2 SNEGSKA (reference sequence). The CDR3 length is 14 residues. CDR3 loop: CSASGWDSLNEQFF. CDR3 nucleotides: TGCAGTGCTAGCGGTTGGGACAGCCTCAATGAGCAGTTCTTC.

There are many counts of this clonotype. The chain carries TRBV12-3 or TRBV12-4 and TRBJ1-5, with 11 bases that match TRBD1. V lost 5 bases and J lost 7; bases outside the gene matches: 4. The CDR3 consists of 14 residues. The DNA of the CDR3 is TGTGCCAGCAGTGGACAGGGGGCATGGCAGCCCCAGCATTTT. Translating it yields CASSGQGAWQPQHF.

For the CDR3, the DNA is TGTGCCAGCAGCACCCTGGCCCAGGCCGACTCTGGAAACACCATATATTTT. Residues: CASSTLAQADSGNTIYF. This chain uses TRBV7-9 with TRBJ1-3; D gene uncertain. The germline V gene encodes CDR1 SEHNR and CDR2 FQNEAQ (reference sequence). The CDR3 has 17 residues. Trimming removed 5 bases at V and 0 bases at J, with 17 bases between.

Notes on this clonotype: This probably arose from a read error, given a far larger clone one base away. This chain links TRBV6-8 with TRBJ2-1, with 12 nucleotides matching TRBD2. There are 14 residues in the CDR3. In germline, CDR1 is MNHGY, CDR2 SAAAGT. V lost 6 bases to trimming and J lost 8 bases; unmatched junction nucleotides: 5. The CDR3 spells CASSKGLAGDEQFF. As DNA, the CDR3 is TGTGCCAGCAGCAAGGGACTAGCGGGCGATGAGCAGTTCTTC.

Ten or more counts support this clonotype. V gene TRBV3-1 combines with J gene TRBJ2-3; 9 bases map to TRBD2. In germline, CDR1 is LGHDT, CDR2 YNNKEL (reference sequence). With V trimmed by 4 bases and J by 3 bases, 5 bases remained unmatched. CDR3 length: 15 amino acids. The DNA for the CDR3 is TGTGCCAGCAGCCCACTAGCGGGTGATACAGATACGCAGTATTTT. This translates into CASSPLAGDTDTQYF.